Listed below are T cell receptor beta chains from one sample, sequenced in a study of cytomegalovirus exposure and HLA in healthy donors. The table came from immunoSEQ multiplex PCR; TCRdb's copy has only in-frame clones and leaves some out. The sample includes around 130,000 clones, 75% to 90% of them seen just once. The sample was PBMCs. The source is a woman aged 25 to 39 in good health and CMV-seropositive. Both conserved end residues are part of each CDR3. The order of the fields is D gene, V gene, clone size, J gene, CDR3 protein, CDR3 DNA. The D gene is left open where the match is weak. Clone size is given for some rows only: seen once, a few or many times, or a class if the clone is expanded.

NA,TRBV6-1,NA,TRBJ1-2,CASSGGISYGYTF,TGTGCCAGCAGTGGCGGGATTTCCTATGGCTACACCTTC
TRBD1,TRBV28,NA,TRBJ1-5,CASSLGTGTAGLSNQPQHF,TGTGCCAGCAGTTTAGGGACAGGCACGGCAGGCCTGAGCAATCAGCCCCAGCATTTT
TRBD2,TRBV5-1,NA,TRBJ2-7,CASSGMAGEHEQYF,TGCGCCAGCAGCGGGATGGCGGGGGAACACGAGCAGTACTTC
TRBD1,TRBV28,NA,TRBJ1-1,CASIPGTGMNTEAFF,TGTGCCAGCATTCCCGGGACAGGTATGAACACTGAAGCTTTCTTT
TRBD2,TRBV6-5,NA,TRBJ2-7,CASSYSTSGSSYEQYF,TGTGCCAGCAGTTACTCCACTAGCGGGAGCTCCTACGAGCAGTACTTC
TRBD1,TRBV10-3,few,TRBJ1-6,CAISESGQGSSPLHF,TGTGCCATCAGTGAATCTGGACAGGGGAGTTCACCCCTCCACTTT
NA,TRBV2,NA,TRBJ1-3,CASRPSGSGNTIYF,TGTGCCAGCAGACCGAGCGGCTCTGGAAACACCATATATTTT
TRBD2,TRBV2,NA,TRBJ2-7,CASRRLAGYEQYF,TGTGCCAGCCGTAGACTAGCGGGGTACGAGCAGTACTTC
TRBD1,TRBV5-8,NA,TRBJ1-4,CASSSGQPLGKLFF,TGTGCCAGCAGCTCGGGACAGCCCCTAGGAAAACTGTTTTTT
TRBD2,TRBV29-1,NA,TRBJ2-3,CSATREHLDTQYF,TGCAGCGCCACGCGGGAGCATTTGGATACGCAGTATTTT
NA,TRBV30,few,TRBJ2-3,CAWDTMGHKGGTQYF,TGTGCCTGGGACACGATGGGCCACAAAGGGGGTACGCAGTATTTT